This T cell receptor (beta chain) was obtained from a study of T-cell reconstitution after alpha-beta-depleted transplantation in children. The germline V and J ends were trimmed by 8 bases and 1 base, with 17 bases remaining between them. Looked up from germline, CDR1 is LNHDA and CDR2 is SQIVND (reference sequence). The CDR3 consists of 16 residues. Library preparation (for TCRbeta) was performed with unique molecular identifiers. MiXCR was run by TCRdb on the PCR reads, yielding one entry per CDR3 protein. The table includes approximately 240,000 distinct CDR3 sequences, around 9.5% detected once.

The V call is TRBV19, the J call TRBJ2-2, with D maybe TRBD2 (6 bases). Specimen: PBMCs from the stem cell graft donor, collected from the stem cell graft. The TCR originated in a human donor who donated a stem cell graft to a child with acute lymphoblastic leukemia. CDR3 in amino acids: CASHRVAVKNTGELFF. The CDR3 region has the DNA TGTGCCAGTCACCGAGTAGCGGTTAAGAACACCGGGGAGCTGTTTTTT. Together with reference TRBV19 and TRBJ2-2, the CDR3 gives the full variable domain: DGGITQSPKYLFRKEGQNVTLSCEQNLNHDAMYWYRQDPGQGLRLIYYSQIVNDFQKGDIAEGYSVSREKKESFPLTVTSAQKNPTAFYLCASHRVAVKNTGELFFGEGSRLTVL.